Below are 16 T cell receptor beta chains sequenced from a single sample in a study of post-analysis software for immune sequencing data. Study-wide points: Controls showed lower frequencies than patients for roughly 5 TRBV segments, and TRBV5-6, TRBV5-1 and TRBV20-1 were among these.

Libraries were made from TCR beta cDNA, and they carried unique molecular identifiers. TCRdb called the PCR reads again in MiXCR, with one record for every CDR3 protein. The sample shows about 540,000 distinct CDR3 sequences, 30% to 40% of them seen only once. No antigen has been assigned to these receptors. The specimen sequenced was blood. These receptors all stem from a girl aged 2-17 years with multiple sclerosis.

The rearrangement links TRBV29-1 to TRBJ2-3; 7 nucleotides align to TRBD2. Unmatched junction bases numbered 7, after V lost 1 base and J lost 6 bases. Germline CDR1 is SQVTM and CDR2 is ANQGSEA. CDR3 size: 14 residues. The CDR3 sequence: CSVEGDTRGDTQYF. DNA for the CDR3: TGCAGCGTTGAAGGCGACACGCGGGGGGATACGCAGTATTTT.

CDR3 DNA sequence: TGTGCCAGCAGGTCGGACAGGCTCTATGGCTACACCTTC. Protein product: CASRSDRLYGYTF. V usage is TRBV7-3 and J usage is TRBJ1-2, with 7 nucleotides matching TRBD1. CDR3 length: 13 residues. Unmatched junction bases numbered 5, after V lost 6 bases and J lost 4 bases. Germline loops: CDR1 SGHTA, CDR2 FQGTGA.

In its sample, this clonotype was seen a few times. This chain connects TRBV11-2 to TRBJ1-2, with D unresolved. V was cut by 0 bases and J by 6 bases, with 14 bases left in between. The CDR3 is 15 residues long. CDR1 is SGHAT and CDR2 is FQNNGV in the germline V gene. The DNA for the CDR3 is TGTGCCAGCAGCTTAGATGTGGGGTTCCGCGATGGCTACACCTTC. It specifies CASSLDVGFRDGYTF.

The genes are TRBV10-3 and TRBJ2-4; D may be TRBD1 (6 bases). The J call may be wrong; the DNA end is better matched by TRBJ2-5. This CDR3 comprises 17 residues. The germline V gene encodes CDR1 ENHRY and CDR2 SYGVKD. As DNA, the CDR3 is TGTGCCATCAGTGAGTCTCGAACAGGGCCCCAATCGGAGACCCAGTACTTC. It is translated as CAISESRTGPQSETQYF.

This clonotype was observed a few times. V and J are TRBV6-1 and TRBJ2-7; 8 nucleotides match TRBD1. Germline V gives CDR1 MNHNS, CDR2 SASEGT. The CDR3 spans 14 residues. J lost 3 bases, V lost 5 bases, and 6 bases had no gene match. The CDR3 nucleotides are TGTGCCAGCAGTTTCCCAGGGGGCTTCTACGAGCAGTACTTC. Its protein product is CASSFPGGFYEQYF.

This clonotype was counted ten times or more. The chain uses TRBV5-6 and TRBJ2-1; TRBD1 might be the D (5 bases). The V and J ends lost 7 bases and 5 bases respectively, with 10 bases between them. The CDR3 sequence is 12 residues long. Per germline, CDR1 SGHDT and CDR2 YYEEEE. As DNA, the CDR3 is TGTGCCAGCGCGGCAGGGAACAATGAGCAGTTCTTC. This codes for CASAAGNNEQFF. Based on the CDR3 plus reference TRBV5-6 and TRBJ2-1, the full variable domain is DAGVTQSPTHLIKTRGQQVTLRCSPKSGHDTVSWYQQALGQGPQFIFQYYEEEERQRGNFPDRFSGHQFPNYSSELNVNALLLGDSALYLCASAAGNNEQFFGPGTRLTVL.

CDR3 residues: CASSQVGPGAEKLFF. The CDR3 DNA sequence: TGCGCCAGCAGCCAAGTCGGTCCAGGGGCAGAAAAACTGTTTTTT. This sequence joins TRBV4-1 and TRBJ1-4; D might be TRBD1 (6 bases). The V end lost 1 base, the J end lost 8 bases, and 14 bases lay between the germline ends. Germline V gene data show CDR1 as MGHRA and CDR2 as YSYEKL. The CDR3 consists of 15 residues.

This chain uses TRBV6-2 or TRBV6-3 with TRBJ2-7; D might be TRBD1 (5 bases). V dropped 4 bases and J dropped 9 bases, with 16 bases sitting between them. CDR1 MNHEY and CDR2 SVGEGT come from the germline V gene. This CDR3 comprises 13 residues. This CDR3 reads CASSFGNRGVQYF. The CDR3, as DNA: TGTGCCAGCAGTTTCGGCAATAGGGGTGTGCAGTACTTC.

The chain recombines TRBV7-3 with TRBJ2-3, with D unclear. Germline V gene data show CDR1 as SGHTA and CDR2 as FQGTGA. Trimming took off 3 bases at V and 5 bases at J, with 12 bases between the two ends. The CDR3 covers 14 residues. The CDR3 loop is CASSFSTVGDTQYF. CDR3 bases: TGTGCCAGCAGCTTCTCGACGGTCGGAGATACGCAGTATTTT. Full variable domain (rest looked up from reference TRBV7-3 and TRBJ2-3): GAGVSQTPSNKVTEKGKYVELRCDPISGHTALYWYRQSLGQGPEFLIYFQGTGAADDSGLPNDRFFAVRPEGSVSTLKIQRTERGDSAVYLCASSFSTVGDTQYFGPGTRLTVL.

The J gene is TRBJ2-1, the V gene TRBV7-9; no clear D. Germline lookup yields CDR1 SEHNR and CDR2 FQNEAQ (reference sequence). The V and J ends lost 4 bases and 5 bases respectively, with 6 bases between them. The CDR3 spans 12 residues. The CDR3 bases are TGTGCCAGCAGCTCCATTGACAATGAGCAGTTCTTC. Protein: CASSSIDNEQFF.

This clonotype has more than one count but fewer than ten. The chain employs TRBV6-6 and TRBJ2-1; 13 bases are shared with TRBD2. Germline values: CDR1 MNHNY, CDR2 SVGAGI (reference sequence). The CDR3 extends over 16 amino acids. The V and J ends lost 5 bases and 3 bases, in that order; junction bases with no gene match: 4. The CDR3 DNA is TGTGCCAGCAGTGGGACTAGCGGGGAGCACTACAATGAGCAGTTCTTC. Its translation: CASSGTSGEHYNEQFF.

The rearrangement joins TRBV6-1 to TRBJ2-4; the match to TRBD1 covers 8 bases. The DNA end is a closer match to TRBJ2-7, so the J assignment may be wrong. CDR1 MNHNS and CDR2 SASEGT come from the germline V gene. The CDR3 has 16 amino acids. The CDR3 is CATHLSDRDSPNEQYF. The CDR3 coding sequence is TGTGCCACCCATTTATCGGACAGGGATTCCCCCAACGAGCAGTACTTC.

The rearrangement uses TRBV6-1 and TRBJ1-1; D call uncertain. The CDR3 covers 13 residues. V lost 3 bases and J lost 6, with 11 bases in between. The germline gives CDR1 MNHNS, CDR2 SASEGT. CDR3 sequence: CASSDINNAEAFF. CDR3 nucleotides: TGTGCCAGCAGTGATATAAACAACGCTGAAGCTTTCTTT.

The chain carries TRBV4-1 and TRBJ1-4; 8 bases align to TRBD1. The CDR3 is 17 amino acids. Germline trimming cut 1 base from V and 2 bases from J; bases unmatched to any gene: 6. The germline V gene encodes CDR1 MGHRA and CDR2 YSYEKL. The CDR3 DNA reads as TGCGCCAGCAGCCAAGGCCTCCGGGACAGGACTAATGAAAAACTGTTTTTT. Amino acid sequence: CASSQGLRDRTNEKLFF.

The chain combines TRBV9 with TRBJ1-6, with D possibly TRBD1 on 5 matching bases. Trimming removed 6 bases from V and 11 bases from J, with 18 bases in between. Germline V gene lookup returns CDR1 SGDLS and CDR2 YYNGEE. The CDR3 is 14 amino acids. CDR3 region: CASMKGRGNPPLHF. In DNA form, the CDR3 reads TGTGCCAGCATGAAGGGGCGAGGCAATCCACCCCTCCACTTT.

This clonotype was detected a few times. The rearrangement uses TRBV7-3 and TRBJ2-5, with 9 nucleotides matching TRBD2. The V and J ends lost 1 base and 5 bases, in that order; junction bases with no gene match: 8. Germline CDR1 is SGHTA and CDR2 is FQGTGA. This CDR3 is 16 amino acids long. The CDR3 loop is CASSLKAGGTGETQYF. CDR3 nucleotides: TGTGCCAGCAGCTTAAAGGCGGGAGGGACTGGGGAGACCCAGTACTTC.